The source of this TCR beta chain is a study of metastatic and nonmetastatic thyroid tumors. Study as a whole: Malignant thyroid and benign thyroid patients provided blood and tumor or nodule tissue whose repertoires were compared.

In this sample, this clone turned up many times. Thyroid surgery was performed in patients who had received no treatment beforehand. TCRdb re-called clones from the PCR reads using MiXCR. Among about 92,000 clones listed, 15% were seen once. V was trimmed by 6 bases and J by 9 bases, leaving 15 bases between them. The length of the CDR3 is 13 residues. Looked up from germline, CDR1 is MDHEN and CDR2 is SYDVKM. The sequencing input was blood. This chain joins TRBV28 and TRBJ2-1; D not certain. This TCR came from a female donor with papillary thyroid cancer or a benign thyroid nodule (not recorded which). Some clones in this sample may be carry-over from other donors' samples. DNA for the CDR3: TGTGCCAGCAGGCCCGCAGACTCGCTTGAGCAGTTCTTC. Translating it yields CASRPADSLEQFF.